Below, one TCR beta chain is given with its context. Its target is unknown. cDNA molecules, individually, were tagged with unique molecular identifiers. Via MiXCR, TCRdb re-called the 5' RACE reads, giving one row per CDR3 protein. This repertoire shows over 50,000 distinct CDR3 sequences, 10% to 15% found once; its top ten account for around 2.8%. The data derive from a study of early T cells in non-severe SARS-CoV-2 infection. As for the study in general: The sequenced material was bulk RNA from unsorted whole blood, and its chains were unpaired.

This CDR3 spans 13 amino acids. The V segment lost 7 bases and the J segment 5 bases; nucleotides outside the gene matches: 6. Study results and limitations: Database matching using VDJdb favored anti-spike CD8 responses, with private and CD4 specificities left missing.

This TCR came from an adult who was a healthcare worker with PCR-confirmed SARS-CoV-2 infection or an uninfected control (not recorded which). The sequencing sample was made of whole blood. The chain is built from TRBV12-3 or TRBV12-4 and TRBJ2-5; 8 bases line up with TRBD2. This CDR3 is CASTRTSRETQYF. CDR3 coding DNA: TGTGCCAGCACCCGGACTAGCCGGGAGACCCAGTACTTC.